This TCR beta chain came from a study of blood T cell repertoires in COVID-19. About the study: From the United States, Italy and Spain came samples of acute and convalescent COVID-19.

Method: immunoSEQ multiplex PCR; TCRdb's copy keeps in-frame clones and lacks some. The repertoire includes about 210,000 clones, about 84% of them detected once, and approximately 8% sits in the top ten. Patients of the Seattle cohort, enrolled during active infection, were followed longitudinally. With V trimmed by 3 bases and J by 6 bases, 3 bases remained unmatched. Per the germline V gene, CDR1 is PRHDT and CDR2 is FYEKMQ (reference sequence). The length of the CDR3 is 14 residues. This clone was observed once. V usage is TRBV13 and J usage is TRBJ2-4, with 9 bases identical to TRBD1. This TCR came from an elderly woman with COVID-19, enrolled during active disease. Material: peripheral blood. CDR3 sequence: CASSFLDRGNIQYF. The CDR3 DNA is TGTGCCAGCAGCTTTCTGGACAGGGGAAACATTCAGTACTTC. The full variable domain, in which reference TRBV13 and TRBJ2-4 provide the parts outside the CDR3, is AAGVIQSPRHLIKEKRETATLKCYPIPRHDTVYWYQQGPGQDPQFLISFYEKMQSDKGSIPDRFSAQQFSDYHSELNMSSLELGDSALYFCASSFLDRGNIQYFGAGTRLSVL.